This T cell receptor (beta chain) came from a study of blood T cells in healthy people across ages. This clonotype was seen repeatedly, ten times or more. PCR was performed a second time for about 7 to 12 cycles using a sample-barcoded 5' primer and a J-beta primer mix. One entry per CDR3 protein, called by TCRdb with MiXCR from the 5' RACE reads. The repertoire holds more than 800,000 distinct CDR3 sequences, with under 35% as singletons. CDR3 length: 14 amino acids. V dropped 5 bases and J dropped 4; count of bases not matched to a gene: 6. CDR1 and CDR2 (germline): SGHKS, YYEKEE (reference sequence).

The specimen was blood. This chain links TRBV5-5 with TRBJ1-1, with TRBD1 matching 9 bases. The sequence came from a woman at least 80 years old in good health. CDR3 amino acids: CASSWGQGGTEAFF. DNA of the CDR3: TGTGCCAGCAGTTGGGGACAGGGCGGCACTGAAGCTTTCTTT.